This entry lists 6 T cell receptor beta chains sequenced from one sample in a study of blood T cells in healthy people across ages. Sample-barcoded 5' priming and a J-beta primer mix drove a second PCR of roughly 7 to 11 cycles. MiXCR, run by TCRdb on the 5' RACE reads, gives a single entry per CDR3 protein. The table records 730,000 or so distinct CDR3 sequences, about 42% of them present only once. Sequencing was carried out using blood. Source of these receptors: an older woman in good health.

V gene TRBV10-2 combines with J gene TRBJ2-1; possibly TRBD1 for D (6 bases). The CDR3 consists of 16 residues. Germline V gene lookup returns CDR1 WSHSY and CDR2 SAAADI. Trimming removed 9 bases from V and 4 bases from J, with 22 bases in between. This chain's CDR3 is CASTSPEAGDYNEQFF. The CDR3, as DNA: TGCGCCAGTACCTCCCCTGAGGCAGGGGATTACAATGAGCAGTTCTTC.

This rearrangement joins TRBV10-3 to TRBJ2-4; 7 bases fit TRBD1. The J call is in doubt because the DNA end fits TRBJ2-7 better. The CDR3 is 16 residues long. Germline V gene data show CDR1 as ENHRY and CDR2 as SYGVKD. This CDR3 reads CAINEFYGQVSYEQYF. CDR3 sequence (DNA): TGTGCCATCAACGAGTTCTATGGACAGGTCTCCTACGAGCAGTACTTC.

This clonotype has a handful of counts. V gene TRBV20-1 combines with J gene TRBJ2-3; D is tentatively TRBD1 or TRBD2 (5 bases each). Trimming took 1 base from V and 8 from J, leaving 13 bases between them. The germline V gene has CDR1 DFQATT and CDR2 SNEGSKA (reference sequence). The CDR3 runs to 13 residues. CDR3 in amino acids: CSARVNGTGTQYF. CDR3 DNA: TGCAGTGCTAGAGTGAATGGGACGGGTACGCAGTATTTT.

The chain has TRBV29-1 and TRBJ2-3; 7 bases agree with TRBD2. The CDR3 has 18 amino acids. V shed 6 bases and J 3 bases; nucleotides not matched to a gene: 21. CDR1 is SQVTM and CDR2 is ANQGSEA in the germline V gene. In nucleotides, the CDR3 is TGCAGCGTCGCCGGGAAGACTAGCCGAGCTAAACCGACAGATACGCAGTATTTT. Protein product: CSVAGKTSRAKPTDTQYF.

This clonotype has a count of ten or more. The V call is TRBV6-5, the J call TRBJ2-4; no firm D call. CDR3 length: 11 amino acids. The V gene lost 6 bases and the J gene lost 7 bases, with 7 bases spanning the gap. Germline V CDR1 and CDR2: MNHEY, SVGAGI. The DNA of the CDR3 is TGTGCCAGCAGCCGTGAGAACATTCAGTACTTC. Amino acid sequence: CASSRENIQYF.

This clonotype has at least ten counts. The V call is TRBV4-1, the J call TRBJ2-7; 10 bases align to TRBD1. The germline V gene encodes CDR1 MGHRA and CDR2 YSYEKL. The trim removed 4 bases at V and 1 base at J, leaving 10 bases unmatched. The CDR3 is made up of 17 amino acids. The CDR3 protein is CASSLSTGTGVSYEQYF. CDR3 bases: TGCGCCAGCAGCCTCTCGACCGGGACAGGGGTGTCCTACGAGCAGTACTTC.